The TCR beta chain described here comes from a study of blood T cell repertoires in COVID-19. At the level of the study: Sites across the United States, Italy and Spain contributed samples from acute and convalescent COVID-19.

In the original analysis: Nucleated cell number was recorded as an estimate derived from reference gene primer amplification. Only in-frame clones appear in the TCRdb table, and some are missing; sequencing was by immunoSEQ multiplex PCR. D and trimming were read from the DNA, whereas the V and J calls and clone size are those reported in that table. The sample includes under 45,000 clones, about 82% of them seen just once. V shed 0 bases and J 8 bases; nucleotides not matched to a gene: 11. CDR1 and CDR2 from the germline V gene are SGDLS and YYNGEE. This CDR3 spans 18 amino acids. This receptor was obtained from a human donor in a cohort sampled during active COVID-19. The rearrangement joins TRBV9 to TRBJ2-1; TRBD2 matches 13 bases. Sequencing was carried out using peripheral blood. CDR3 sequence: CASSVAGRGTSGKDEQFF. CDR3 coding DNA: TGTGCCAGCAGCGTAGCGGGGAGAGGGACTAGCGGGAAAGATGAGCAGTTCTTC.